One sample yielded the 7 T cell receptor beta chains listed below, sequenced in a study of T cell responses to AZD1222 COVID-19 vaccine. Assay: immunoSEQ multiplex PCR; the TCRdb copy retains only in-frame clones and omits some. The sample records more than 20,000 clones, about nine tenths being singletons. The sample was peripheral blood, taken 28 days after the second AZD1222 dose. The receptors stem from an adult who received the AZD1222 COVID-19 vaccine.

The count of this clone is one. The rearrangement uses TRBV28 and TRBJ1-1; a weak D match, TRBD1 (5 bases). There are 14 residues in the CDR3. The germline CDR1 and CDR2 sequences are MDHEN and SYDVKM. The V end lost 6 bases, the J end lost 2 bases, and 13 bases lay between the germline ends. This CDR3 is CASSLGGLNTEAFF. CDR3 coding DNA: TGTGCCAGCAGCCTGGGGGGACTTAACACTGAAGCTTTCTTT.

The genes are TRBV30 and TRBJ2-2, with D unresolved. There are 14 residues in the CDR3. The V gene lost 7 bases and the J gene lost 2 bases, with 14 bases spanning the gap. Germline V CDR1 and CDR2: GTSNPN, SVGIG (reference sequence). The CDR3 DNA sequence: TGTGCCTTGAGACGAGGCACCAACACCGGGGAGCTGTTTTTT. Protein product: CALRRGTNTGELFF.

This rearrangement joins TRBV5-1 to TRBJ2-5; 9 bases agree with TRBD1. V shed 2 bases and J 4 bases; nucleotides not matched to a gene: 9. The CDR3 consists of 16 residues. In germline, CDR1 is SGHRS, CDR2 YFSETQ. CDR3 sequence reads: CASSLWGQGFRETQYF. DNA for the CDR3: TGCGCCAGCAGCTTATGGGGACAGGGTTTCCGAGAGACCCAGTACTTC.

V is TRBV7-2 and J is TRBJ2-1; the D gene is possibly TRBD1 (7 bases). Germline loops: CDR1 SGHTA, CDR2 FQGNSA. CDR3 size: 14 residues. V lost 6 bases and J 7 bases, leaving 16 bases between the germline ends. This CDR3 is CASRGSRGVNEQFF. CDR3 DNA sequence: TGTGCCAGCAGGGGGAGCAGGGGGGTTAATGAGCAGTTCTTC. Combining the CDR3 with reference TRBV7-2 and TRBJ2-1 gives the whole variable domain GAGVSQSPSNKVTEKGKDVELRCDPISGHTALYWYRQSLGQGLEFLIYFQGNSAPDKSGLPSDRFSAERTGGSVSTLTIQRTQQEDSAVYLCASRGSRGVNEQFFGPGTRLTVL.

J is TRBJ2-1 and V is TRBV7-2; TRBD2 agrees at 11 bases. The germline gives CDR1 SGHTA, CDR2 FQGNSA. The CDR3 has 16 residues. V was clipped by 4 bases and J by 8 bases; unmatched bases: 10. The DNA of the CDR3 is TGTGCCAGCAGCTCCGGGACTAGCGGATTGTTTGATGAGCAGTTCTTC. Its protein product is CASSSGTSGLFDEQFF.

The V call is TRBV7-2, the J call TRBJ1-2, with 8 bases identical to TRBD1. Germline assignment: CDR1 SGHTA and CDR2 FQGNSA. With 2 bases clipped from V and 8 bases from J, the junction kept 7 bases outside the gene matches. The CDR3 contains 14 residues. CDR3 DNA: TGTGCCAGCAGCTTACAGACAGGGGATGGAGGCTACACCTTC. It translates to CASSLQTGDGGYTF.

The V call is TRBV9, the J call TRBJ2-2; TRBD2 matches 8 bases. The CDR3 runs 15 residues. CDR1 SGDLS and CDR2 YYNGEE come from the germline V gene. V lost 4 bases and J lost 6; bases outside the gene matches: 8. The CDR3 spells CASSTRTSPAGELFF. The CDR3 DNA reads TGTGCCAGCAGCACCCGGACTAGCCCTGCCGGGGAGCTGTTTTTT.